These T cell receptor beta chains were read from a single sample in a study of post-analysis software for immune sequencing data. TCRdb passed the PCR reads through MiXCR, listing each CDR3 protein once. The sample yields hundreds of thousands of distinct CDR3 sequences, 35% to 40% seen once. The sample taken for sequencing was blood. The receptors stem from a girl under 18 with multiple sclerosis. CDR3s include the opening cysteine and the closing phenylalanine or tryptophan. A D gene is named only where the DNA matches it firmly. Only part of the rows carry a size: once, few, many, or a class if the clone is expanded.

size,J,V,D,DNA,CDR3
many,TRBJ1-2,TRBV5-8,TRBD1,TGTGCCAGCAGCCTGGGACAGTCATACACCTATGGCTACACCTTC,CASSLGQSYTYGYTF
NA,TRBJ1-5,TRBV15,NA,TGTGCCACCAGCCCCCCGTATCAGCCCCAGCATTTT,CATSPPYQPQHF
few,TRBJ1-4,TRBV7-6,TRBD1,TGTGCCAGCAGCGGGACGACAGGGGTTGCAACTAATGAAAAACTGTTTTTT,CASSGTTGVATNEKLFF
NA,TRBJ2-7,TRBV29-1,NA,TGCAGCGTTCGTGCGGGGTGGGGCTCCTACGAGCAGTACTTC,CSVRAGWGSYEQYF
few,TRBJ2-2,TRBV7-2,NA,TGTGCCAGCAGCCCCGGGGGCGGTTCAAGGACCGGGGAGCTGTTTTTT,CASSPGGGSRTGELFF
many,TRBJ2-3,TRBV5-1,TRBD2,TGCGCCAGCAGCTTGGCTCTAGCGGGAGATACGCAGTATTTT,CASSLALAGDTQYF
few,TRBJ2-1,TRBV20-1,TRBD2,TGCAGTGCTAGAGCCGGGACTAGCGGGAGGTACAATGAGCAGTTCTTC,CSARAGTSGRYNEQFF
many,TRBJ2-5,TRBV7-8,TRBD2,TGTGCCAGCAGTACTAGCGGGGGAGAGACCCAGTACTTC,CASSTSGGETQYF
NA,TRBJ1-2,TRBV28,TRBD1,TGTGCCAGCAGCCCGACAGGGGAAGAAGGCTACACCTTC,CASSPTGEEGYTF
many,TRBJ2-7,TRBV6-2/TRBV6-3,TRBD2,TGTGCCAGCAGTTACCGACTAGCGGGAGCAGCGCCCTACGAGCAGTACTTC,CASSYRLAGAAPYEQYF
NA,TRBJ2-3,TRBV6-5,TRBD2,TGTGCCAGCAGTTACTGGGGAGGGTTAGCGGGAGAGACAGATACGCAGTATTTT,CASSYWGGLAGETDTQYF
NA,TRBJ1-6,TRBV28,NA,TGTGCCAGCAGTCCCCGCACAGGGAGCTCCTATAATTCACCCCTCCACTTT,CASSPRTGSSYNSPLHF
many,TRBJ2-1,TRBV7-6,TRBD2,TGTGCCAGCAGCCCACAGGTAGCGGGAGCCCACAATGAGCAGTTCTTC,CASSPQVAGAHNEQFF
NA,TRBJ2-7,TRBV12-3/TRBV12-4,NA,TGTGCCAGCAGCCTCGGGTGGGTGCAGTACTTC,CASSLGWVQYF
NA,TRBJ1-5,TRBV15,NA,TGTGCCACCAGCAGAGTCTTGGGGTCGCGGCAGCCCCAGCATTTT,CATSRVLGSRQPQHF
many,TRBJ1-2,TRBV6-6,NA,TGTGCCAGCAGTCCTTCAGAATATGGCTACACCTTC,CASSPSEYGYTF
many,TRBJ2-1,TRBV3-1,NA,TGTGCCAGCAGCCAAGTAGGGTTCAATGAGCAGTTCTTC,CASSQVGFNEQFF
many,TRBJ2-6,TRBV7-9,TRBD2,TGTGCCAGCAGCTTAGTTCCTAGCGGGTGGGTTTCTGGGGCCAACGTCCTGACTTTC,CASSLVPSGWVSGANVLTF
many,TRBJ2-7,TRBV18,NA,TGTGCCAGCTCACCACGAGAGCAGAGCGAGCAGTACTTC,CASSPREQSEQYF
NA,TRBJ1-2,TRBV9,NA,TGTGCCAGCAGCGTTGCTGGGTGGGACTCGTCGGTCTATGGCTACACCTTC,CASSVAGWDSSVYGYTF
few,TRBJ2-5,TRBV5-1,TRBD2,TGCGCCAGCACTAGCGGGAGTCCAAAAGAGACCCAGTACTTC,CASTSGSPKETQYF
many,TRBJ2-3,TRBV7-3,NA,TGTGCCAGCAGCTCGCTGGGGGGGCCAGATACGCAGTATTTT,CASSSLGGPDTQYF
NA,TRBJ2-7,TRBV10-3,NA,TGTGCCATCAGTGGGGGACCTGACGAGCAGTACTTC,CAISGGPDEQYF
many,TRBJ1-5,TRBV7-2,NA,TGTGCCAGCAGCAGCCCCAATCAGCCCCAGCATTTT,CASSSPNQPQHF
once,TRBJ1-1,TRBV6-5,NA,TGTGCCAGCAGGTACTCGAGACTGAGCACTGAAGCTTTCTTT,CASRYSRLSTEAFF
NA,TRBJ2-7,TRBV20-1,TRBD2,TGCAGTGCTAGAGGGACTAGCTCCTACGAGCAGTACTTC,CSARGTSSYEQYF
few,TRBJ1-5,TRBV20-1,NA,TGCAGTGCCTTGACAGGACCAAGCAATCAGCCCCAGCATTTT,CSALTGPSNQPQHF
NA,TRBJ2-5,TRBV4-2,TRBD2,TGTGCCAGCAGCCAAGAAGGGACTATCCGAGAGACCCAGTACTTC,CASSQEGTIRETQYF
NA,TRBJ2-1,TRBV7-6,TRBD2,TGTGCCAGCCGGGAGGGAGGGCTCTACAATGAGCAGTTCTTC,CASREGGLYNEQFF
few,TRBJ1-2,TRBV7-9,NA,TGTGCCAGCAGCTTAAGTAATTCCTATAACTATGGCTACACCTTC,CASSLSNSYNYGYTF
NA,TRBJ1-1,TRBV24-1,NA,TGTGCCACCAGTGATCCTCCTGGGACTGAAGCTTTCTTT,CATSDPPGTEAFF
many,TRBJ2-1,TRBV28,NA,TGTGCCAGCATCCCTGTCGGGTCACGAGAGCAGTTCTTC,CASIPVGSREQFF
NA,TRBJ2-5,TRBV5-1,NA,TGCGCCAGCAGCTTGGGGGATGCGGAGACCCAGTACTTC,CASSLGDAETQYF
many,TRBJ1-5,TRBV5-1,NA,TGCGCCAGCAGCTTGGACGGGGTCGACAATCAGCCCCAGCATTTT,CASSLDGVDNQPQHF
NA,TRBJ2-5,TRBV12-3/TRBV12-4,NA,TGTGCCAGCAGCCAAGATCCCGGGGTTGGAGAGACCCAGTACTTC,CASSQDPGVGETQYF
once,TRBJ2-1,TRBV20-1,TRBD2,TGCAGTGCTATCGGGACTAGCGGGGGTCGGTCCTACAATGAGCAGTTCTTC,CSAIGTSGGRSYNEQFF
many,TRBJ2-5,TRBV20-1,TRBD2,TGCACCTTTCGGGGGGGCCGTCAAGAGACCCAGTACTTC,CTFRGGRQETQYF
many,TRBJ2-1,TRBV5-1,TRBD1,TGCGCCAGCAGCCAGACAGGGAACCTCTACAATGAGCAGTTCTTC,CASSQTGNLYNEQFF
many,TRBJ2-6,TRBV5-6,TRBD1,TGTGCCAGCAGCCCGGGACAGGGGGCCGTGGCCAACGTCCTGACTTTC,CASSPGQGAVANVLTF
many,TRBJ1-1,TRBV25-1,NA,TGTGCCAGCACTGGATCGGGCGGGCACACTGAAGCTTTCTTT,CASTGSGGHTEAFF
many,TRBJ2-5,TRBV20-1,TRBD2,TGCAGTGCTAGAGTCTGGCCTAGCGGGTACCAAGAGACCCAGTACTTC,CSARVWPSGYQETQYF
many,TRBJ1-2,TRBV5-1,TRBD1,TGCGCCAGCAGCTTGTCCCGGGACAGCTCAGGCTACACCTTC,CASSLSRDSSGYTF
many,TRBJ2-5,TRBV5-1,NA,TGCGCCAGCAGCTTTATCAGGGGAGGAGAGACCCAGTACTTC,CASSFIRGGETQYF
once,TRBJ2-7,TRBV28,NA,TGTGCCAGCAAACCGCCACTTGACTCCTACGAGCAGTACTTC,CASKPPLDSYEQYF
few,TRBJ2-6,TRBV20-1,NA,TGCAGTGCTAGAGATCACCGGTACAAGAACTCTGGGGCCAACGTCCTGACTTTC,CSARDHRYKNSGANVLTF
once,TRBJ1-2,TRBV12-3/TRBV12-4,TRBD1,TGTGCCAGCAGTAAAACACCGGGACAGGGAAGGGGCTACACCTTC,CASSKTPGQGRGYTF
many,TRBJ2-5,TRBV20-1,NA,TGCAGTGCTGTCCGACAGGTGGAGACCCAGTACTTC,CSAVRQVETQYF
once,TRBJ2-7,TRBV7-3,NA,TGTGCCAGCAGCTTAACATCGGGGGACGAGCAGTACTTC,CASSLTSGDEQYF
NA,TRBJ1-1,TRBV20-1,TRBD1,TGCAGTGCTAGGGGGGGACAGGGGAATACTGAAGCTTTCTTT,CSARGGQGNTEAFF
many,TRBJ2-1,TRBV2,TRBD2,TGTGCCAGCACCGAACCCACGGGAGGACACAATGAGCAGTTCTTC,CASTEPTGGHNEQFF
many,TRBJ1-1,TRBV29-1,TRBD1,TGCAGCGGGCGACAGGGAATGAACACTGAAGCTTTCTTT,CSGRQGMNTEAFF
many,TRBJ2-3,TRBV20-1,NA,TGCAGTGCTCCGGCCAGCGGCAACACAGATACGCAGTATTTT,CSAPASGNTDTQYF
NA,TRBJ2-3,TRBV27,TRBD2,TGTGCCAGCAGTTTATCAATTTGGGACTATTCCAGCACAGATACGCAGTATTTT,CASSLSIWDYSSTDTQYF
NA,TRBJ2-1,TRBV6-5,NA,TGTGCCACCTCTAAAAGGGGGTCGGGCAATGAGCAGTTCTTC,CATSKRGSGNEQFF
NA,TRBJ1-1,TRBV12-3/TRBV12-4,TRBD1,TGTGCCAGCAGAGAGGACAGGGGGCAGACTGAAGCTTTCTTT,CASREDRGQTEAFF